This TCR beta chain is from a study of blood T cell repertoires in COVID-19. Generated by immunoSEQ multiplex PCR, the TCRdb table keeps only in-frame clones and is missing some. Among hundreds of thousands of clones listed, 80% to 85% were seen once. V was cut by 1 base and J by 1 base, with 15 bases left in between. CDR1 and CDR2 from the germline V gene are SGHDN and FVKESK. CDR3 length equals 17 residues. The clonotype originates from a man aged 40-49 years with acute or convalescent COVID-19. This chain uses TRBV14 with TRBJ2-3; D is undetermined. The sequenced sample consisted of peripheral blood. CDR3 sequence (DNA): TGTGCCAGCAGCCAAGCTTTCCGGCAGGTGGGCACAGATACGCAGTATTTT. Its translation is CASSQAFRQVGTDTQYF.